This T cell receptor (beta chain) comes out of a study of T cell repertoires in aging, cancer and after chemotherapy. Turning to the study itself: Paired samples before and after chemotherapy came from glioblastoma patients receiving temozolomide-based therapy. General study points: The repertoire data cannot show anything about immunological memory following chemotherapy.

A mixed TRB-A/B primer pool amplified rearranged TRB by multiplex touch-down PCR. MiXCR, applied by TCRdb to the multiplex PCR reads, yields one record per CDR3 protein. Of under 4,500 distinct CDR3 sequences listed, 30% to 40% were seen once; the top ten hold about three fifths. A remark on this clonotype: What it binds is unknown.

CDR1 MNHEY and CDR2 SMNVEV come from the germline V gene (reference sequence). V trimming: 6 bases; J trimming: 3 bases; junction bases outside the gene matches: 5. This CDR3 is 15 amino acids long. Peripheral blood genomic DNA, not sorted cells or RNA, was the template. This sequence joins TRBV27 and TRBJ2-6, with 7 bases identical to TRBD1. This TCR came from a human donor with a solid tumor. Sequenced material: blood. The CDR3, as DNA: TGTGCCAGCAGACAGGGGCTTTTTGGGGCCAACGTCCTGACTTTC. It specifies CASRQGLFGANVLTF.